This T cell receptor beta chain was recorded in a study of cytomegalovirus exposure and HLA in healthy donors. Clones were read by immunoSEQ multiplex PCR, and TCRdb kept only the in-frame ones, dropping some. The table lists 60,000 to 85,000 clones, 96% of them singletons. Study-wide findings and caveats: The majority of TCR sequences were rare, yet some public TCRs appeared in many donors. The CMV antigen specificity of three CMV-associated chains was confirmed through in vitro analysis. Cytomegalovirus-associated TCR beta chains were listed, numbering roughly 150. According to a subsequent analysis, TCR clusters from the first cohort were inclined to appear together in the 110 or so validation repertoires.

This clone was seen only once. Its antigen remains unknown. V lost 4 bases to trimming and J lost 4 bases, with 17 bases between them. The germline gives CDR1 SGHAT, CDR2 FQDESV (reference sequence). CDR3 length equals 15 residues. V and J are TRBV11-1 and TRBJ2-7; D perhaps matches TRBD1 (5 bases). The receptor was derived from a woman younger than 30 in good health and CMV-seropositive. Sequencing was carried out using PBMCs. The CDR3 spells CASSSTSGRAYEQYF. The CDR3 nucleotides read TGTGCCAGCAGCTCGACCTCGGGCAGGGCTTACGAGCAGTACTTC.